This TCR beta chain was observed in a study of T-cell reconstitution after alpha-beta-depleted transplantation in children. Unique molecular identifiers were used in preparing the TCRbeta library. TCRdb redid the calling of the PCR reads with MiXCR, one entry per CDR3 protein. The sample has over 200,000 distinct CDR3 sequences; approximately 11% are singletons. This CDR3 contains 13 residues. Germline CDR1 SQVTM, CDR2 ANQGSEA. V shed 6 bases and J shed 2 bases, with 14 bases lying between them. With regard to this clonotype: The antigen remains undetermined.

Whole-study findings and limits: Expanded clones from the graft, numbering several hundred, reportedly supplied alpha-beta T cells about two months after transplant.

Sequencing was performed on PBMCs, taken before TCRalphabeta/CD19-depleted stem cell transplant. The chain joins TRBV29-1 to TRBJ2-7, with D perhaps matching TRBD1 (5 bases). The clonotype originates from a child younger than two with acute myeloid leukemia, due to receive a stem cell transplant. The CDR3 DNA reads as TGCAGCGTCGTGGACATAAATACCTACGAGCAGTACTTC. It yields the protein CSVVDINTYEQYF.